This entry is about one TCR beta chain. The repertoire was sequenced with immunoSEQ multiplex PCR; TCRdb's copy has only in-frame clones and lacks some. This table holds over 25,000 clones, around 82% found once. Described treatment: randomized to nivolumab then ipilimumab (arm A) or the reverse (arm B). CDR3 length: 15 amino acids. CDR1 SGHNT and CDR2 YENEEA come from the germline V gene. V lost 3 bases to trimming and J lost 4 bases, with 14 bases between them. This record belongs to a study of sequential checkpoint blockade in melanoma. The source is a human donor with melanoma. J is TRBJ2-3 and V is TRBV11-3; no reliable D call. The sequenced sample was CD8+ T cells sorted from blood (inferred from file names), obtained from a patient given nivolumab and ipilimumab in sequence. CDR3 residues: CASSFSTNPSDTQYF. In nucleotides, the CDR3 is TGTGCCAGCAGCTTTTCCACAAACCCCTCAGATACGCAGTATTTT.